Each of the 16 T cell receptor beta chains below was sequenced from the same sample in a study of spatial heterogeneity in lung cancer. MiXCR, run by TCRdb on the 5' RACE reads, gives a single entry per CDR3 protein. This table has about 50,000 distinct CDR3 sequences, 6% to 8.5% appearing once. This sample's time point: blood at routine non-recurrence follow-up after resection. Extraction of whole RNA from tumor, nontumor lung or frozen PBMC preceded unsorted sequencing. Sequenced here: PBMCs, sampled at follow-up. These receptors were obtained from a female donor with early-stage non-small cell lung cancer.

This clonotype was counted at least ten times. The chain is built from TRBV6-2 or TRBV6-3 and TRBJ1-6, with 7 nucleotides matching TRBD1. The ends lost 5 bases at V and 8 bases at J; junction bases unmatched: 9. CDR1 MNHEY and CDR2 SVGEGT come from the germline V gene. The CDR3 loop spans 15 amino acids. CDR3 region: CASSPKGGRDSPLHF. The CDR3 coding sequence is TGTGCCAGCAGTCCTAAAGGGGGCAGGGATTCACCCCTCCACTTT.

This chain connects TRBV6-2 or TRBV6-3 to TRBJ1-4, with D unresolved. V dropped 2 bases and J dropped 3 bases, with 10 bases sitting between them. Germline values: CDR1 MNHEY, CDR2 SVGEGT. The CDR3 sequence is 15 residues long. The CDR3 bases are TGTGCCAGCAGTTACCGAAGCTTGCCTAATGAAAAACTGTTTTTT. This translates into CASSYRSLPNEKLFF.

V is TRBV19 and J is TRBJ1-2, with D possibly being TRBD1 (5 bases). Germline V gene data show CDR1 as LNHDA and CDR2 as SQIVND (reference sequence). V was trimmed by 3 bases and J by 6 bases, leaving 11 bases between them. The CDR3 covers 13 residues. CDR3 in DNA: TGTGCCAGTAGTATTAAACAGGACGATGGCTACACCTTC. Translating it yields CASSIKQDDGYTF. Full variable domain (missing parts from reference TRBV19 and TRBJ1-2): DGGITQSPKYLFRKEGQNVTLSCEQNLNHDAMYWYRQDPGQGLRLIYYSQIVNDFQKGDIAEGYSVSREKKESFPLTVTSAQKNPTAFYLCASSIKQDDGYTFGSGTRLTVV.

The chain is built from TRBV5-1 and TRBJ2-1, with D unresolved. Germline CDR1 and CDR2: SGHRS and YFSETQ. V lost 1 base and J 1 base, leaving 12 bases between the germline ends. This CDR3 region has 16 residues. The CDR3, as DNA: TGCGCCAGCAGCTTGACAACCGTACGGTCCTACAATGAGCAGTTCTTC. Its protein is CASSLTTVRSYNEQFF. Filled out from reference TRBV5-1 and TRBJ2-1, the complete variable domain reads KAGVTQTPRYLIKTRGQQVTLSCSPISGHRSVSWYQQTPGQGLQFLFEYFSETQRNKGNFPGRFSGRQFSNSRSEMNVSTLELGDSALYLCASSLTTVRSYNEQFFGPGTRLTVL.

This clonotype showed up many times. This rearrangement joins TRBV9 to TRBJ2-7; D may be TRBD1 or TRBD2 (5 bases each). This CDR3 is built from 13 residues. Trimming shortened V by 4 bases and J by 4 bases, and 12 bases separated the two germline ends. CDR1 and CDR2 (germline): SGDLS, YYNGEE. CDR3 region: CASSRDGFYEQYF. CDR3 nucleotides: TGTGCCAGCAGCCGGGACGGATTTTACGAGCAGTACTTC.

Many counts were recorded for this clonotype. The chain has TRBV5-1 and TRBJ2-3; 8 nucleotides agree with TRBD1. V lost 0 bases to trimming and J lost 5 bases; unmatched junction nucleotides: 2. Germline assignment: CDR1 SGHRS and CDR2 YFSETQ. This CDR3 region has 14 residues. In DNA form, the CDR3 reads TGCGCCAGCAGCTTGGAACAGGGGGAAGATACGCAGTATTTT. It translates to CASSLEQGEDTQYF. Together with reference TRBV5-1 and TRBJ2-3, the CDR3 gives the full variable domain: KAGVTQTPRYLIKTRGQQVTLSCSPISGHRSVSWYQQTPGQGLQFLFEYFSETQRNKGNFPGRFSGRQFSNSRSEMNVSTLELGDSALYLCASSLEQGEDTQYFGPGTRLTVL.

This clonotype appeared a few times. J is TRBJ1-2 and V is TRBV9, with TRBD1 matching over 8 bases. The CDR3 runs to 14 residues. The germline gives CDR1 SGDLS, CDR2 YYNGEE. The V and J ends lost 0 bases and 8 bases, in that order; junction bases with no gene match: 6. This CDR3 is CASSVDQGAQGYTF. In nucleotides, the CDR3 is TGTGCCAGCAGCGTAGATCAGGGGGCGCAGGGCTACACCTTC.

Ten or more counts support this clonotype. The chain recombines TRBV20-1 with TRBJ1-4; tentative D call: TRBD1 (6 bases). V was trimmed by 5 bases and J by 1 base, leaving 14 bases between them. The length of the CDR3 is 15 residues. Per germline, CDR1 DFQATT and CDR2 SNEGSKA (reference sequence). The CDR3 nucleotides read TGCAGTGCTTCCCTATTACAGGGAACTAATGAAAAACTGTTTTTT. Protein: CSASLLQGTNEKLFF.

This clonotype was observed at least ten times. The V and J genes are TRBV28 and TRBJ2-4; the D is unclear. This CDR3 spans 15 amino acids. Looked up from germline, CDR1 is MDHEN and CDR2 is SYDVKM. V lost 4 bases and J 0 bases, leaving 10 bases between the germline ends. DNA of the CDR3: TGTGCCAGCAGTTCCGCGCATTTAGCCAAAAACATTCAGTACTTC. It translates to CASSSAHLAKNIQYF.

By its share, this clonotype is medium-sized. This chain connects TRBV29-1 to TRBJ1-3; no clear D. Trimming cost V 7 bases and J 0 bases, with 13 bases left between them. The CDR3 is 14 amino acids. Germline-derived CDR1 and CDR2 are SQVTM and ANQGSEA. CDR3 protein: CSAADTGSGNTIYF. The CDR3 coding sequence is TGCAGCGCTGCCGACACGGGCTCTGGAAACACCATATATTTT.

In this sample, this clonotype turned up many times. The V and J genes are TRBV11-2 and TRBJ2-3; tentatively, D is TRBD2 (6 bases). The germline gives CDR1 SGHAT, CDR2 FQNNGV. Trimming pared 8 bases from V and 6 bases from J, leaving 15 bases between. The CDR3 has 13 residues. CDR3 in amino acids: CASLLSGGDTQYF. In DNA, the CDR3 is TGTGCCAGCCTACTTAGCGGTGGGGATACGCAGTATTTT.

This clonotype was counted ten times or more. The V gene is TRBV12-3 or TRBV12-4, the J gene TRBJ1-2, with D possibly matching TRBD1 (6 bases). V was shortened by 5 bases and J by 0 bases, with 10 bases between the two germline ends. The CDR3 spans 14 residues. The CDR3, as DNA: TGTGCCAGCAGTCAGACAGGTCCTAACTATGGCTACACCTTC. It specifies CASSQTGPNYGYTF.

This clonotype has ten or more counts. The rearrangement joins TRBV18 to TRBJ1-5; D is uncertain. The ends were cut back, 2 bases at V and 3 bases at J, with 5 bases in the middle. Germline V gives CDR1 KGHSH, CDR2 LQKENI. The CDR3 spans 13 residues. CDR3 residues: CASSPGFNQPQHF. The CDR3 DNA sequence: TGTGCCAGCTCACCAGGGTTCAATCAGCCCCAGCATTTT.

This clonotype was observed many times. The chain joins TRBV5-5 to TRBJ1-1; 10 nucleotides line up with TRBD1. The CDR3 sequence is 16 residues long. With V trimmed by 4 bases and J by 0 bases, 6 bases remained unmatched. Per germline, CDR1 SGHKS and CDR2 YYEKEE (reference sequence). The CDR3 region has the DNA TGTGCCAGCAGCGGAAAGACAGGGGGCTTGAACACTGAAGCTTTCTTT. Translated: CASSGKTGGLNTEAFF.

This clonotype has a count of ten or more. This chain uses TRBV6-5 with TRBJ1-3; 7 positions agree with TRBD1. Trimming cost V 0 bases and J 3 bases; bases outside gene matches: 5. There are 16 residues in the CDR3. Germline assignment: CDR1 MNHEY and CDR2 SVGAGI. CDR3 sequence (DNA): TGTGCCAGCAGTTACTCGGCAGGGGGATTTGGAAACACCATATATTTT. Translated, it gives CASSYSAGGFGNTIYF.

This clonotype has a count of ten or more. The genes are TRBV30 and TRBJ2-3, with 13 bases fitting TRBD2. V shed 3 bases and J 9 bases; nucleotides not matched to a gene: 9. This CDR3 contains 15 residues. Germline assignment: CDR1 GTSNPN and CDR2 SVGIG (reference sequence). CDR3 sequence (DNA): TGTGCCTGGAGGCGGACTAGCGGGGGCGATGGAACGCAGTATTTT. Protein product: CAWRRTSGGDGTQYF.